These 5 T cell receptor beta chains came from one sample sequenced in a study of technical replicates of blood from a handful of donors. The protocol was immunoSEQ multiplex PCR, while the TCRdb copy is restricted to in-frame clones and leaves out a portion. The sample contains under 110,000 clones, nearly 96% of which appear only once. The sequenced material came from T cells isolated from PBMCs. The receptors were gathered from a human donor in good health.

V and J are TRBV4-1 and TRBJ1-4; TRBD1 might be the D (6 bases). Trimming cost V 0 bases and J 10 bases, with 18 bases left between them. The CDR3 has 16 amino acids. Germline CDR1 MGHRA, CDR2 YSYEKL. CDR3 amino acids: CASSQEGAGPVLKLFF. DNA of the CDR3: TGCGCCAGCAGCCAAGAGGGGGCCGGTCCGGTTTTAAAACTGTTTTTT.

Written as DNA, the CDR3 is TGTGCCAGCAGCACACGGCGAGGCGAAGTCCCGGGACTAGGGAACACCGGGGAGCTGTTTTTT. It specifies CASSTRRGEVPGLGNTGELFF. This chain links TRBV7-3 with TRBJ2-2; the match to TRBD2 covers 8 bases. Trimming cost V 5 bases and J 1 base; bases outside gene matches: 21. The CDR3 has 21 residues. Germline V CDR1 and CDR2: SGHTA, FQGTGA.

V is TRBV5-1 and J is TRBJ1-1; 9 bases match TRBD1. The length of the CDR3 is 20 residues. The junction had 23 bases not matched to a gene; V was cut back by 4 bases and J by 4 bases. CDR1 and CDR2 (germline): SGHRS, YFSETQ. In nucleotides, the CDR3 is TGCGCCAGCAGCCCGCGGGATAATATGGGGACAGGGTACCGATCCACTGAAGCTTTCTTT. Amino acid sequence: CASSPRDNMGTGYRSTEAFF.

This clone appeared a single time. The chain employs TRBV2 and TRBJ1-2; unclear D gene. The CDR3 extends over 15 amino acids. Germline V lookup: CDR1 SNHLY, CDR2 FYNNEI. Trimming removed 4 bases from V and 4 bases from J, with 16 bases in between. The CDR3 sequence is CASSVAYGEGYGYTF. The CDR3 region has the DNA TGTGCCAGCAGTGTGGCTTACGGGGAGGGCTATGGCTACACCTTC.

The DNA for the CDR3 is TGTGCCAGCAATCTACAGGGTGGAGTGGCTGAAGCTTTCTTT. Protein: CASNLQGGVAEAFF. The chain links TRBV6-5 to TRBJ1-1; a possible D gene is TRBD1 (6 bases). This CDR3 spans 14 amino acids. The V end lost 7 bases, the J end lost 6 bases, and 18 bases lay between the germline ends. Per germline, CDR1 MNHEY and CDR2 SVGAGI.